This T cell receptor beta chain stems from a study of identical twins. General observations from the study: Twins shared out-of-frame alpha sequences with excess low generation probability.

On this clonotype: Its specificity is unknown.

TCRdb re-analysed the 5' RACE reads in MiXCR, keeping a single row per CDR3 protein. This sample has some 1,700,000 distinct CDR3 sequences, with 32% found just once. V was trimmed by 4 bases and J by 5 bases, leaving 21 bases between them. Germline V gene lookup returns CDR1 LNHNV and CDR2 YYDKDF (reference sequence). The CDR3 runs to 17 residues. V usage is TRBV15 and J usage is TRBJ2-1, with D possibly being TRBD2 (5 bases). The TCR sequence derives from a newborn girl in good health. Sequences were obtained from cord blood. The CDR3 spells CATSKGARERLDNEQFF. The CDR3 bases are TGTGCCACCAGCAAGGGAGCTAGGGAACGCTTAGACAATGAGCAGTTCTTC.